Listed below are T cell receptor beta chains from one sample, sequenced in a study of T cells in Graves' hyperthyroidism and ophthalmopathy. TCRdb itself ran the multiplex PCR reads through MiXCR, one entry per CDR3 protein. The table lists about 400,000 distinct CDR3 sequences, more than 20% of them singletons. The specimen sequenced was blood. Receptor source: a man aged 50-59 years with Graves' hyperthyroidism. The CDR3 runs from the conserved cysteine through the conserved F or W. Fields, in order: CDR3 DNA, CDR3 protein, V gene, J gene, D gene, clone size. A D gene is named only where the DNA matches it firmly. The size entry is marked missing in some rows and otherwise reads once, few, many or a size class.

TGTGCCAGCAGTCCCTACCCCCTCTACGAGCAGTACTTC	CASSPYPLYEQYF	TRBV2	TRBJ2-7	NA	many
TGTGCCAGCGCCCCGCTGGGACAGAGTAGCAATCAGCCCCAGCATTTT	CASAPLGQSSNQPQHF	TRBV27	TRBJ1-5	TRBD1	few
TGTGCCAGCAGTTTATCACTAGCGAGCACAGATACGCAGTATTTT	CASSLSLASTDTQYF	TRBV28	TRBJ2-3	TRBD2	many
TGCAGCGTTGAAGAACCGGGGAGAGGAAATCCCTACGAGCAGTACTTC	CSVEEPGRGNPYEQYF	TRBV29-1	TRBJ2-7	NA	few
TGCAGTGCTAGAGATGCAAGCGGGAGCGATACGCAGTATTTT	CSARDASGSDTQYF	TRBV20-1	TRBJ2-3	TRBD2	NA
TGTGCCAGCACCCGACCGGGACTAATGTACAATGAGCAGTTCTTC	CASTRPGLMYNEQFF	TRBV11-3	TRBJ2-1	TRBD2	NA
TGCGCCAGCAGCTCGACTAGCGGACTCTACAATGAGCAGTTCTTC	CASSSTSGLYNEQFF	TRBV5-1	TRBJ2-1	TRBD2	NA
TGTGCCACCAGCAGAGATTTTGGTAGATCACCCCTCCACTTT	CATSRDFGRSPLHF	TRBV15	TRBJ1-6	NA	few
TGTGCCAGCAGCTTAACGGCTAGCGGGAGGTACAATGAGCAGTTCTTC	CASSLTASGRYNEQFF	TRBV7-9	TRBJ2-1	TRBD2	few
TGTGCCAGCAGCTTAGATGAAAACTATGGCTACACCTTC	CASSLDENYGYTF	TRBV7-2	TRBJ1-2	NA	NA
TGCGCCAGCGGCCGGGCGGGAGGCTCCTACAATGAGCAGTTCTTC	CASGRAGGSYNEQFF	TRBV10-2	TRBJ2-1	TRBD2	many
TGTGCCAGCAGTTTCGGGACAGGGTGGGAGCAGTTCTTC	CASSFGTGWEQFF	TRBV27	TRBJ2-1	TRBD1	few
TGCAGCGTTGGCGAGGGTTTCATGAACACTGAAGCTTTCTTT	CSVGEGFMNTEAFF	TRBV29-1	TRBJ1-1	NA	many
TGCGCCAGCAGCCAAGGAGCTATCCCCGGGGAGCTGTTTTTT	CASSQGAIPGELFF	TRBV4-1	TRBJ2-2	NA	NA
TGTGCCAGCAGCGGAGGACTAGTCACAGATACGCAGTATTTT	CASSGGLVTDTQYF	TRBV6-2/TRBV6-3	TRBJ2-3	TRBD2	NA
TGCAGTGCCGAATGGGAAAGCACCGGGGAGCTGTTTTTT	CSAEWESTGELFF	TRBV20-1	TRBJ2-2	NA	few
TGTGCCAGCAGTTCCCTAACGGGTATGAACACTGAAGCTTTCTTT	CASSSLTGMNTEAFF	TRBV27	TRBJ1-1	NA	many
TGTGCCAGCAGCTTGAGTGGGGGGCGGATTCCGGATGAGCAGTTCTTC	CASSLSGGRIPDEQFF	TRBV13	TRBJ2-1	NA	NA
TGTGCCAGCAGCTCAGGATGGCCTTCCTACAATGAGCAGTTCTTC	CASSSGWPSYNEQFF	TRBV5-8	TRBJ2-1	NA	NA
TGTGCCAGCAGTGCGGGGGGGGGACCCCCTCCTGAAGCTTTCTTT	CASSAGGGPPPEAFF	TRBV6-2/TRBV6-3	TRBJ1-1	NA	NA
TGTGCCAGCAATATTAACAGGGGAGGGACTGAAGCTTTCTTT	CASNINRGGTEAFF	TRBV12-3/TRBV12-4	TRBJ1-1	TRBD1	few
TGCGCCAGCAGCTACGGAACAGGGGGCAGAGAAAACATTCAGTACTTC	CASSYGTGGRENIQYF	TRBV5-1	TRBJ2-4	TRBD1	NA
TGTGCCAGCAGCCGCCCCCGGGACAGGGACTCCTACGAGCAGTACTTC	CASSRPRDRDSYEQYF	TRBV7-9	TRBJ2-7	TRBD1	few
TGTGCCAGCAGCTTAGCTGCGGGGGCCAATGAGCAGTTCTTC	CASSLAAGANEQFF	TRBV7-2	TRBJ2-1	NA	many
TGCAGCGTTGGACAGGGGATCGGGGAGCTGTTTTTT	CSVGQGIGELFF	TRBV29-1	TRBJ2-2	TRBD1	NA
TGCAGTGCGATGGGGCCCTGGAGCTCCTACGAGCAGTACTTC	CSAMGPWSSYEQYF	TRBV20-1	TRBJ2-7	NA	NA
TGTGCCAGCAGCGTAGGCGGTAGCGGGAGCACAGATACGCAGTATTTT	CASSVGGSGSTDTQYF	TRBV9	TRBJ2-3	TRBD2	NA
TGTGCTAGTGGTACCCGGGACAGCTGGTACTTC	CASGTRDSWYF	TRBV12-5	TRBJ2-5	TRBD1	NA
TGCAGTGCTAGGAGGGCAAAAGACTATGGCTACACCTTC	CSARRAKDYGYTF	TRBV20-1	TRBJ1-2	NA	NA
TGTGCCAGCAGTTTCCGATCAGTGGACACCGGGGAGCTGTTTTTT	CASSFRSVDTGELFF	TRBV13	TRBJ2-2	NA	few
TGTGCCACCAGTGATTTCGGTAGCGGGGGTGGCGATGAGCAGTTCTTC	CATSDFGSGGGDEQFF	TRBV24-1	TRBJ2-1	TRBD2	few
TGCAGCGTAATAGCGGGAGGGCCAGATACGCAGTATTTT	CSVIAGGPDTQYF	TRBV20-1	TRBJ2-3	TRBD2	NA
TGTGCCAGCAGTTACTCCACGGACCAGGACGAGCAGTACTTC	CASSYSTDQDEQYF	TRBV6-6	TRBJ2-7	NA	NA
TGTGCCAGCAGCCCTACCCGGAGGAGGAATGAGCAGTTCTTC	CASSPTRRRNEQFF	TRBV12-3/TRBV12-4	TRBJ2-1	NA	few
TGTGCCAGCAGCTTAGTCAGGGTGCCCTCTAACTATGGCTACACCTTC	CASSLVRVPSNYGYTF	TRBV7-2	TRBJ1-2	NA	NA
TGCGCCAGCAGCCAACCCAGGGCGGGAATTGAAAAACTGTTTTTT	CASSQPRAGIEKLFF	TRBV4-1	TRBJ1-4	NA	few
TGTGCCAGCACCTTAGGAGGGGTGAATGAGCAGTTCTTC	CASTLGGVNEQFF	TRBV7-6	TRBJ2-1	NA	NA
TGCGCCAGCAGCTTGAGAGGGGCCAGCCACAATGAGCAGTTCTTC	CASSLRGASHNEQFF	TRBV5-1	TRBJ2-1	NA	many
TGTGCCAGCAAGAGCTCAGGTTTAACGGGATACGACAAGGATACGCAGTATTTT	CASKSSGLTGYDKDTQYF	TRBV7-3	TRBJ2-3	NA	many
TGCAGTGCTAGCCTTGGACTAGCGGGAGTCGAGCAGTACTTC	CSASLGLAGVEQYF	TRBV20-1	TRBJ2-7	TRBD2	NA
TGTGCCAGCAGACCCAGGGCCACCGGGGAGCTGTTTTTT	CASRPRATGELFF	TRBV6-1	TRBJ2-2	NA	NA